This TCR beta chain originates from a study of T-cell reconstitution after alpha-beta-depleted transplantation in children. This CDR3 has 19 residues. Germline V lookup: CDR1 PRHDT, CDR2 FYEKMQ (reference sequence). V shed 3 bases and J 0 bases; nucleotides not matched to a gene: 9. During its preparation, the TCRbeta library received unique molecular identifiers. TCRdb analysed the PCR reads with MiXCR anew, one entry per CDR3 protein. The data hold hundreds of thousands of distinct CDR3 sequences, with 10% to 15% observed a single time. The TCR sequence derives from a male patient between 10 and 17 years old who had a stem cell transplant for acute myeloid leukemia, so the T cells may come from the graft donor. The chain is built from TRBV13 and TRBJ1-5; 12 bases are shared with TRBD1. The sequencing used PBMCs, mostly from graft donor cells, collected 360 days after TCRalphabeta/CD19-depleted stem cell transplant. CDR3 sequence reads: CASSFRDRGLYYSNQPQHF. In nucleotides, the CDR3 is TGTGCCAGCAGCTTTCGGGACAGGGGGCTCTATTATAGCAATCAGCCCCAGCATTTT.